One and the same sample provided the 26 T cell receptor beta chains below, sequenced in a study of shared clonotypes between healthy human individuals. Assay used: immunoSEQ multiplex PCR; TCRdb lists only in-frame clones, some missing. Here the sample spans fewer than 350,000 clones, around nine tenths being singletons. The source material was memory CD8+ T cells sorted from blood. Subset: CD45RO+ cells pooled with CCR7-negative TemRA cells. The receptors were gathered from a man aged 18 to 30 in good health.

The CDR3: CASTKGIGDSYNSPLHF. In DNA, the CDR3 is TGTGCCAGCACCAAAGGTATAGGAGACTCCTATAATTCACCCCTCCACTTT. This chain uses TRBV27 with TRBJ1-6; no clear D. This CDR3 contains 17 residues. The germline V and J ends were trimmed by 7 bases and 0 bases, with 16 bases remaining between them. Per germline, CDR1 MNHEY and CDR2 SMNVEV (reference sequence).

V gene TRBV5-1 combines with J gene TRBJ1-1; D gene unclear. CDR1 and CDR2 (germline): SGHRS, YFSETQ. The CDR3 is 15 amino acids. V shed 4 bases and J shed 4 bases, with 17 bases lying between them. CDR3 sequence reads: CASSDRRAGSTEAFF. Written as DNA, the CDR3 is TGCGCCAGCAGCGATAGGAGGGCGGGGTCCACTGAAGCTTTCTTT.

This clone was found many times. The chain has TRBV7-2 and TRBJ2-1; no clear D gene. The CDR3 length is 15 residues. CDR1 and CDR2 from the germline V gene are SGHTA and FQGNSA. The V end lost 1 base, the J end lost 3 bases, and 10 bases lay between the germline ends. This CDR3 is CASSLDGSLYNEQFF. DNA for the CDR3: TGTGCCAGCAGCTTAGATGGTTCCCTCTACAATGAGCAGTTCTTC.

The chain has TRBV30 and TRBJ2-5; D perhaps matches TRBD1 (6 bases). This CDR3 region has 14 residues. V lost 3 bases and J 4 bases, leaving 15 bases between the germline ends. The germline gives CDR1 GTSNPN, CDR2 SVGIG (reference sequence). In DNA, the CDR3 is TGTGCCTGGAGCCCCGGACAGAGGGCAGAGACCCAGTACTTC. Residues: CAWSPGQRAETQYF.

As to this clone: Other DNA sequences within the sample encode an identical CDR3. This rearrangement joins TRBV2 to TRBJ1-2; TRBD1 might be the D (5 bases). V lost 5 bases to trimming and J lost 3 bases, with 10 bases between them. The germline V gene has CDR1 SNHLY and CDR2 FYNNEI. This CDR3 region has 13 residues. The CDR3 DNA follows: TGTGCCAGCAGTACCGGGACGGACTATGGCTACACCTTC. It encodes CASSTGTDYGYTF.

V usage is TRBV5-6 and J usage is TRBJ2-7, with TRBD1 matching over 9 bases. This CDR3 has 14 residues. Germline trimming cut 4 bases from V and 5 bases from J; bases unmatched to any gene: 7. The germline V gene encodes CDR1 SGHDT and CDR2 YYEEEE. Written as DNA, the CDR3 is TGTGCCAGCAGCGGCGGTAGGACAGGGGACGAGCAGTACTTC. Encoded protein: CASSGGRTGDEQYF.

The rearrangement links TRBV9 to TRBJ2-1; possibly TRBD1 for D (5 bases). Germline V gives CDR1 SGDLS, CDR2 YYNGEE. The CDR3 covers 14 residues. Trimming removed 0 bases from V and 8 bases from J, with 12 bases in between. The CDR3 here is CASSVGAGSDEQFF. In DNA form, the CDR3 reads TGTGCCAGCAGCGTAGGTGCAGGGTCCGATGAGCAGTTCTTC.

The V and J genes are TRBV4-1 and TRBJ2-7; D is ambiguous. Between the trimmed V and J ends, which lost 1 base and 1 base, there was a span of 11 bases. The germline V gene has CDR1 MGHRA and CDR2 YSYEKL. The CDR3 covers 15 residues. The CDR3 DNA reads as TGCGCCAGCAGCCAAGCCGCCCTACCGTCCTACGAGCAGTACTTC. This gives the protein CASSQAALPSYEQYF.

The chain employs TRBV5-1 and TRBJ2-2, with TRBD1 matching over 7 bases. From germline, CDR1 is SGHRS and CDR2 YFSETQ. The trim removed 4 bases at V and 1 base at J, leaving 4 bases unmatched. This CDR3 region has 15 residues. The CDR3 here is CASSPGTENTGELFF. In nucleotides, the CDR3 is TGCGCCAGCAGCCCGGGGACAGAGAACACCGGGGAGCTGTTTTTT.

V and J are TRBV2 and TRBJ1-3, with 7 bases aligning to TRBD1. This CDR3 is 15 amino acids long. V shed 7 bases, J shed 0 bases, and the junction held 6 bases outside the gene matches. Germline CDR1 is SNHLY and CDR2 is FYNNEI. CDR3 sequence: CASKWDSDSGNTIYF. The CDR3 DNA reads TGTGCCAGCAAGTGGGACAGCGACTCTGGAAACACCATATATTTT.

The DNA of the CDR3 is TGTGCCAGCAATCCGGAGGGATTGGATGAGCAGTTCTTC. Amino acid sequence: CASNPEGLDEQFF. The gene calls are TRBV9 and TRBJ2-1; a weak D match, TRBD2 (6 bases). The CDR3 is 13 residues long. Germline V gives CDR1 SGDLS, CDR2 YYNGEE. The V gene lost 6 bases and the J gene lost 8 bases, with 15 bases spanning the gap.

The chain has TRBV4-1 and TRBJ1-1; TRBD1 matches at 9 bases. The CDR3 has 16 residues. The J segment lost 0 bases and the V segment lost 4 bases, leaving 6 bases of the junction unmatched. CDR1 is MGHRA, CDR2 YSYEKL, per germline. Here the CDR3 DNA reads TGCGCCAGCAGCCGGGGACAGGGAGCAATGAACACTGAAGCTTTCTTT. Protein: CASSRGQGAMNTEAFF.

This clone occurred once. CDR3 bases: TGTGCCAGCAGCTTAAACTCGTACAGGAACACTGAAGCTTTCTTT. It yields the protein CASSLNSYRNTEAFF. The chain carries TRBV7-6 and TRBJ1-1, with D hard to call. V was cut by 2 bases and J by 1 base, with 11 bases left in between. Germline assignment: CDR1 SGHVS and CDR2 FNYEAQ. The CDR3 has 15 amino acids.

The chain is built from TRBV9 and TRBJ1-2; D may be TRBD1 (6 bases). The length of the CDR3 is 15 residues. V lost 2 bases and J 4 bases, leaving 15 bases between the germline ends. Germline V CDR1 and CDR2: SGDLS, YYNGEE. The CDR3 sequence: CASSVFMDSTYGYTF. CDR3 DNA sequence: TGTGCCAGCAGCGTGTTCATGGACAGCACCTATGGCTACACCTTC.

This chain links TRBV7-9 with TRBJ1-3; TRBD1 might be the D (5 bases). The CDR3 runs 16 residues. The germline gives CDR1 SEHNR, CDR2 FQNEAQ (reference sequence). The ends were cut back, 1 base at V and 0 bases at J, with 10 bases in the middle. CDR3 loop: CASSLDGGSSGNTIYF. CDR3 coding DNA: TGTGCCAGCAGCTTAGATGGGGGGTCCTCTGGAAACACCATATATTTT.

The rearrangement uses TRBV27 and TRBJ2-1; D might be TRBD1 or TRBD2, each matching 6 bases. Germline V gives CDR1 MNHEY, CDR2 SMNVEV (reference sequence). Trimming stripped 5 bases from V and 6 bases from J, with 17 bases between. The CDR3 is made up of 15 amino acids. The CDR3 is CASSKGTGAGNEQFF. For the CDR3, the DNA is TGTGCCAGCAGTAAGGGCACGGGGGCAGGCAATGAGCAGTTCTTC.

This rearrangement joins TRBV11-2 to TRBJ2-7; perhaps D is TRBD1 or TRBD2 (5 bases each). The ends were cut back, 0 bases at V and 0 bases at J, with 9 bases in the middle. Germline lookup yields CDR1 SGHAT and CDR2 FQNNGV. The length of the CDR3 is 15 residues. The chain's CDR3 is CASSLDRGDSYEQYF. The CDR3 nucleotides are TGTGCCAGCAGCTTAGATAGAGGGGACTCCTACGAGCAGTACTTC.

The chain recombines TRBV4-1 with TRBJ2-7; 10 bases map to TRBD2. Germline assignment: CDR1 MGHRA and CDR2 YSYEKL. The V gene end was trimmed by 4 bases and the J gene end by 5 bases; junction bases not matched to a gene: 11. The CDR3 length is 16 residues. CDR3 loop: CASSPLGLAGENEQYF. CDR3 nucleotide sequence: TGCGCCAGCAGCCCCCTGGGGCTAGCGGGAGAAAACGAGCAGTACTTC.

With respect to this clone: A much bigger clone sits one base away, suggesting this may be a read error. The missing conserved phenylalanine or tryptophan at the end of this CDR3 makes a read error likely. The V call is TRBV11-3, the J call TRBJ1-1; 10 bases align to TRBD1. The trim removed 5 bases at V and 1 base at J, leaving 16 bases unmatched. This CDR3 has 19 amino acids. Germline CDR1 reads SGHNT; CDR2 reads YENEEA. The CDR3 spells CASSGWTGGTPSPNTEAFL. CDR3 DNA: TGTGCCAGCAGCGGTTGGACAGGGGGAACCCCATCCCCGAACACTGAAGCTTTCCTT.

This chain connects TRBV11-3 to TRBJ2-2; the D is unclear. This CDR3 has 13 amino acids. Germline CDR1 reads SGHNT; CDR2 reads YENEEA. Trimming stripped 0 bases from V and 5 bases from J, with 4 bases between. This chain's CDR3 is CASSLDPTGELFF. Here the CDR3 DNA reads TGTGCCAGCAGCTTAGACCCTACCGGGGAGCTGTTTTTT.

The V and J genes are TRBV28 and TRBJ2-7; 8 bases match TRBD1. Germline V lookup: CDR1 MDHEN, CDR2 SYDVKM. This CDR3 region has 14 residues. Losses at the gene ends were 5 bases for V and 0 bases for J; bases not matched to a gene: 3. CDR3 sequence: CASSRGQDSYEQYF. CDR3 sequence (DNA): TGTGCCAGCAGTCGGGGACAGGACTCCTACGAGCAGTACTTC.

The V and J genes are TRBV6-5 and TRBJ1-2; D unresolved. The V gene's germline CDR1 is MNHEY and CDR2 SVGAGI. This CDR3 comprises 13 residues. V lost 5 bases, J lost 7 bases, and 14 bases lay in between. CDR3 sequence (DNA): TGTGCCAGCAGTGCCGAGGATTATGGTGGCTACACCTTC. The encoded protein is CASSAEDYGGYTF.

This rearrangement joins TRBV5-6 to TRBJ2-7; D unclear. The length of the CDR3 is 13 residues. The germline V gene has CDR1 SGHDT and CDR2 YYEEEE. The V end was cut by 0 bases, the J end by 2 bases, with 6 bases between. This chain's CDR3 is CASSLASTYEQYF. The CDR3 nucleotides read TGTGCCAGCAGCTTGGCTTCCACCTACGAGCAGTACTTC.

The chain employs TRBV7-6 and TRBJ1-6; possibly TRBD1 for D (6 bases). CDR3 length: 15 amino acids. Trimming removed 5 bases at V and 9 bases at J, with 17 bases between. Germline CDR1 and CDR2: SGHVS and FNYEAQ. Written as DNA, the CDR3 is TGTGCCAGCAGCACAGATCCGGGGGCAGGTTCACCCCTCCACTTT. Its translation: CASSTDPGAGSPLHF.

This chain uses TRBV30 with TRBJ2-7, with TRBD1 matching over 7 bases. CDR1 GTSNPN and CDR2 SVGIG come from the germline V gene (reference sequence). J gave up 1 base and V 3 bases, and 9 bases lay outside the gene matches. The CDR3 length is 15 residues. Here the CDR3 DNA reads TGTGCCTGGAGACCCGACCTACAGGGGTCCTACGAGCAGTACTTC. Encoded protein: CAWRPDLQGSYEQYF.

This clone was detected only once. This same CDR3 is encoded by further DNA sequences in the sample. The chain has TRBV7-9 and TRBJ1-2; D gene uncertain. Germline CDR1 and CDR2: SEHNR and FQNEAQ (reference sequence). The CDR3 extends over 11 amino acids. Trimming took off 5 bases at V and 3 bases at J, with 4 bases between the two ends. The chain's CDR3 is CASSRDYGYTF. DNA for the CDR3: TGTGCCAGCAGCAGGGACTATGGCTACACCTTC. Filled out from reference TRBV7-9 and TRBJ1-2, the complete variable domain reads DTGVSQNPRHKITKRGQNVTFRCDPISEHNRLYWYRQTLGQGPEFLTYFQNEAQLEKSRLLSDRFSAERPKGSFSTLEIQRTEQGDSAMYLCASSRDYGYTFGSGTRLTVV.